The present T cell receptor beta chain was sequenced within a study of blood T cells in healthy people across ages. Notes on the study in general: The study could not conclusively compare naive and antigen-experienced cells, given its unsorted PBMCs. Roughly linear age-related decline in beta diversity appeared, significant by age about 40.

In its sample, this clonotype was seen a few times. The antigen is undetermined. A second about 7 to 12 cycle PCR used barcoded and J-beta primers. TCRdb independently ran MiXCR on the 5' RACE reads; one entry per CDR3 protein. The sample has 580,000 or so distinct CDR3 sequences, 40% to 55% seen once. The CDR3 extends over 12 amino acids. The sequence was collected from a man at least 80 years old in good health. Input material: blood. This rearrangement joins TRBV12-3 or TRBV12-4 to TRBJ2-5; D is unclear. The end of the DNA fits TRBJ2-7 better, so the J call may be wrong. The CDR3 coding sequence is TGTGCCAGCAGTTTAGCAAACTACGAGCAGTACTTC. Its translation is CASSLANYEQYF.